This T cell receptor beta chain is drawn from a study of T cell changes during pregnancy in multiple sclerosis (dated by TCRdb to between 2018 and 2021). In the study overall: In women with multiple sclerosis, the researchers looked at how the T cell repertoire shifted as pregnancy progressed.

V and J lose 6 bases and 1 base, and a span of 10 bases separates them. Reading from cysteine to phenylalanine, the CDR3 counts 13 amino acids. Only the CDR3 DNA stays, 39 bases, in frame from base 1. CDR1 and CDR2, looked up from the germline V gene, are MGHDK and SYGVNS. Libraries were constructed by the immunoSEQ multiplex PCR assay. Imported from immuneACCESS, the table was reduced by TCRdb to in-frame sequences with V and J called. These copies leave out some clones; in studies compared against another copy, an unresolved V gene accounts for under half, and the cause of the remainder is not known. Present in this sample are 100,000 to 140,000 clones, under 95% of which were seen just once. Of the sample, around 0.8% falls within the top ten clones. Concerning this clone: Its antigen has not been determined. No much larger clone exists at a distance of one base, and base qualities are not known.

The sequencing used peripheral blood, collected in the third trimester of pregnancy. The sequence links TRBV25-1 to TRBJ2-7; D gene: possibly TRBD2, on 5 matching bases. The clonotype comes from a female donor in good health, enrolled as a control in a pregnancy study. In nucleotide form, the sequence is TGTGCCAGCAGCAGAGGACTGTCCTACGAGCAGTACTTC. Translated, this is CASSRGLSYEQYF.